Listed below are T cell receptor beta chains from one sample, sequenced in a study of T cells after yellow fever vaccination. A single record per CDR3 protein comes from TCRdb applying MiXCR to the 5' RACE reads. Here the sample spans around 590,000 distinct CDR3 sequences, about 12% being singletons. This sample comprised PBMCs, obtained on the day of the yellow fever booster vaccination. Source of these receptors: a young man who received the YFV17D yellow fever vaccine. Both conserved end residues are part of each CDR3. The order of the fields is V gene, J gene, D gene, clone size, CDR3 DNA, CDR3 protein. The D gene is left open where the match is weak. Only some rows state a clone size, as once, few, many or a class for expanded clones.

>TRBV12-5|TRBJ2-3|TRBD2|few
TGTGCTAGTGGTTTTACTAGCGGGAGGGCCAGTGATACGCAGTATTTT
CASGFTSGRASDTQYF
>TRBV12-3/TRBV12-4|TRBJ1-5|NA|few
TGTGCCAGCAGTTCAGAGGGTATTGGCAATCAGCCCCAGCATTTT
CASSSEGIGNQPQHF
>TRBV11-2|TRBJ2-2|NA|many
TGTGCCGCCGCCCGCGCCCGCCCGGAGATGGGGGCTACAGGGACCGGGGAGCTGTTTTTT
CAAARARPEMGATGTGELFF
>TRBV5-1|TRBJ2-3|TRBD1|NA
TGCGCCAGCAGCGAAGGACAGGGATCCCGCACAGATACGCAGTATTTT
CASSEGQGSRTDTQYF
>TRBV6-1|TRBJ2-3|NA|NA
TGTGCCAGCAGACTTCAGGGGGGCCTGGGCACAGATACGCAGTATTTT
CASRLQGGLGTDTQYF
>TRBV19|TRBJ2-1|TRBD2|NA
TGTGCCAGTAGTGCTCCAACGACTAGCGGGACCAATGAGCAGTTCTTC
CASSAPTTSGTNEQFF
>TRBV7-2|TRBJ2-7|NA|many
TGTGCCAGCAGCTTAGTAGGGGTCTACGAGCAGTACTTC
CASSLVGVYEQYF
>TRBV18|TRBJ2-3|TRBD2|few
TGTGCCAGCTCACCACGAACGGGAGGAACAGATACGCAGTATTTT
CASSPRTGGTDTQYF
>TRBV7-3|TRBJ2-1|TRBD2|NA
TGTGCCAGCAGCTTATTAGCGGGAGGGCCGCGGAATGAGCAGTTCTTC
CASSLLAGGPRNEQFF
>TRBV6-1|TRBJ2-1|NA|few
TGTGCCAGCAGTCTCGGACTGGCCCAGTTAGGGTACAATGAGCAGTTCTTC
CASSLGLAQLGYNEQFF
>TRBV14|TRBJ2-1|NA|few
TGTGCCAGCAGCCAAAACCCCGGGACGGACTACAATGAGCAGTTCTTC
CASSQNPGTDYNEQFF
>TRBV5-6|TRBJ2-7|NA|NA
TGTGCCAGCAGCTTTTTAAACAAAGCCTCCTACGAGCAGTACTTC
CASSFLNKASYEQYF
>TRBV12-3/TRBV12-4|TRBJ2-2|NA|few
TGTGCCAGCAGTTTAGTCGCTGCAGGCACCGGGGAGCTGTTTTTT
CASSLVAAGTGELFF
>TRBV29-1|TRBJ2-2|NA|few
TGCAGCGTTCGGTCAGTTGACGGGGAGCTGTTTTTT
CSVRSVDGELFF
>TRBV15|TRBJ1-5|NA|NA
TGTGCCACCAGACTAAGACAAGGACAGCCCCAGCATTTT
CATRLRQGQPQHF
>TRBV6-5|TRBJ1-4|NA|few
TGTGCCAGCAGTTACGCACAGGGCTTGTATGAAAAACTGTTTTTT
CASSYAQGLYEKLFF
>TRBV10-1|TRBJ1-1|NA|few
TGCGCCAGCAGTGCGGGACACATGAACACTGAAGCTTTCTTT
CASSAGHMNTEAFF
>TRBV27|TRBJ1-5|TRBD1|few
TGTGCCAGCAGCGAAAGACAGGGCGGGCAGCCCCAGCATTTT
CASSERQGGQPQHF
>TRBV6-1|TRBJ2-1|TRBD1|NA
TGTGCCAGCAGCGGAGAGGGGGCAGTATACAATGAGCAGTTCTTC
CASSGEGAVYNEQFF
>TRBV3-1|TRBJ2-3|TRBD2|NA
TGTGCCAGCAGCCGAGCGGGACTTACAGATACGCAGTATTTT
CASSRAGLTDTQYF
>TRBV28|TRBJ1-1|NA|many
TGTGCCAGCGGGGCAGCGAACACTGAAGCTTTCTTT
CASGAANTEAFF
>TRBV27|TRBJ2-1|TRBD1|NA
TGTGCCAGCAGTTTATCGAGGGGGACAGGGGGTCGCAATATCAATGAGCAGTTCTTC
CASSLSRGTGGRNINEQFF
>TRBV7-9|TRBJ2-3|NA|NA
TGTGCCAGCAGCCCTCCGAGGCCCCGAGATACGCAGTATTTT
CASSPPRPRDTQYF
>TRBV7-3|TRBJ2-1|TRBD2|few
TGTGCCAGCAGCTTATCTAGGACTAGTGACTACAATGAGCAGTTCTTC
CASSLSRTSDYNEQFF
>TRBV3-1|TRBJ2-7|NA|NA
TGTGCCAGCAGCCAACAACTTAGATCTACGGGCGGGCATTACTCCTACGAGCAGTACTTC
CASSQQLRSTGGHYSYEQYF
>TRBV3-1|TRBJ2-2|TRBD2|many
TGTGCCAGCAGCCCCACCCCCAGCGGGAGGGCCGGCGGGGAGCTGTTTTTT
CASSPTPSGRAGGELFF
>TRBV14|TRBJ2-7|NA|NA
TGTGCCAGCAGCAGGGTCTCCTTCTACGAGCAGTACTTC
CASSRVSFYEQYF
>TRBV20-1|TRBJ2-7|TRBD2|NA
TGCAGTGCTAGAGATCCCTCCGGGACTAGAGTTTACGAGCAGTACTTC
CSARDPSGTRVYEQYF
>TRBV10-3|TRBJ1-6|NA|NA
TGTGCCATCAGTCCCGGACAGTCCTCCCTCCACTTT
CAISPGQSSLHF
>TRBV20-1|TRBJ1-3|NA|few
TGCAGTGCCACCCCGGGGGATTACTCTGGAAACACCATATATTTT
CSATPGDYSGNTIYF
>TRBV20-1|TRBJ1-1|NA|few
TGCAGTGCTAGGCCTACTACAGGGTACACTGAAGCTTTCTTT
CSARPTTGYTEAFF
>TRBV20-1|TRBJ2-1|TRBD2|many
TGCAGTGCTAGAGATGGGCAGGGGACTAGCCGCAATGAGCAGTTCTTC
CSARDGQGTSRNEQFF
>TRBV29-1|TRBJ2-3|TRBD2|NA
TGCAGCGCCCCCCCGGGACTAGCGGAGACCAGCACAGATACGCAGTATTTT
CSAPPGLAETSTDTQYF
>TRBV9|TRBJ2-7|NA|NA
TGTGCCAGCAGCGCGGGACTTACGCAGTACGAGCAGTACTTC
CASSAGLTQYEQYF
>TRBV24-1|TRBJ2-3|NA|many
TGTGCCACCAGTGATATCCGAGGGAGCATAGATACGCAGTATTTT
CATSDIRGSIDTQYF
>TRBV7-8|TRBJ2-5|NA|few
TGTGCCAGCAGCCAATCAGGCGGGATGGGAGAGACCCAGTACTTC
CASSQSGGMGETQYF
>TRBV5-1|TRBJ2-1|NA|few
TGCGCCAGCAGCCATCGCGAGGCTAGCGACTGGAATGAGCAGTTCTTC
CASSHREASDWNEQFF
>TRBV5-1|TRBJ2-7|TRBD2|few
TGCGCCAGCAGCTTGGCGGGGACTAGCGGGAGAGGGGCCTACGAGCAGTACTTC
CASSLAGTSGRGAYEQYF
>TRBV7-6|TRBJ2-5|TRBD1|few
TGTGCCAGCAGCGCCACCGGGACAGGGAGGAGAGAGACCCAGTACTTC
CASSATGTGRRETQYF
>TRBV6-1|TRBJ2-5|NA|NA
TGTGCCAGCAGTACCCGGGACGGCAAAGAGACCCAGTACTTC
CASSTRDGKETQYF
>TRBV7-9|TRBJ2-1|NA|many
TGTGCCAGCAGCCAGGAACTAGTTCTCGGCGAGCAGTTCTTC
CASSQELVLGEQFF
>TRBV3-1|TRBJ1-1|NA|few
TGTGCCAGCAGCCAAGAGGCCCACACTGAAGCTTTCTTT
CASSQEAHTEAFF
>TRBV20-1|TRBJ2-7|NA|few
TGCAGTGCCACCGTGGGATCCTACGAGCAGTACTTC
CSATVGSYEQYF
>TRBV4-3|TRBJ2-7|TRBD1|NA
TGCGCCAGCAGCCAATGTGGGGGACAGGTCGGCGAGCAGTACTTC
CASSQCGGQVGEQYF
>TRBV7-2|TRBJ1-2|NA|few
TGTGCCAGCAGCTCCGCCGTCTGGGGCTACACCTTC
CASSSAVWGYTF
>TRBV18|TRBJ2-1|TRBD1|few
TGTGCCAGCTCACCATATCAAATAGGGACAGGGGGCAATGAGCAGTTCTTC
CASSPYQIGTGGNEQFF
>TRBV7-6|TRBJ2-5|TRBD2|NA
TGTGCCAGCAGCCTACAACCAGCTAGCGGGAGTGCGGAGACCCAGTACTTC
CASSLQPASGSAETQYF